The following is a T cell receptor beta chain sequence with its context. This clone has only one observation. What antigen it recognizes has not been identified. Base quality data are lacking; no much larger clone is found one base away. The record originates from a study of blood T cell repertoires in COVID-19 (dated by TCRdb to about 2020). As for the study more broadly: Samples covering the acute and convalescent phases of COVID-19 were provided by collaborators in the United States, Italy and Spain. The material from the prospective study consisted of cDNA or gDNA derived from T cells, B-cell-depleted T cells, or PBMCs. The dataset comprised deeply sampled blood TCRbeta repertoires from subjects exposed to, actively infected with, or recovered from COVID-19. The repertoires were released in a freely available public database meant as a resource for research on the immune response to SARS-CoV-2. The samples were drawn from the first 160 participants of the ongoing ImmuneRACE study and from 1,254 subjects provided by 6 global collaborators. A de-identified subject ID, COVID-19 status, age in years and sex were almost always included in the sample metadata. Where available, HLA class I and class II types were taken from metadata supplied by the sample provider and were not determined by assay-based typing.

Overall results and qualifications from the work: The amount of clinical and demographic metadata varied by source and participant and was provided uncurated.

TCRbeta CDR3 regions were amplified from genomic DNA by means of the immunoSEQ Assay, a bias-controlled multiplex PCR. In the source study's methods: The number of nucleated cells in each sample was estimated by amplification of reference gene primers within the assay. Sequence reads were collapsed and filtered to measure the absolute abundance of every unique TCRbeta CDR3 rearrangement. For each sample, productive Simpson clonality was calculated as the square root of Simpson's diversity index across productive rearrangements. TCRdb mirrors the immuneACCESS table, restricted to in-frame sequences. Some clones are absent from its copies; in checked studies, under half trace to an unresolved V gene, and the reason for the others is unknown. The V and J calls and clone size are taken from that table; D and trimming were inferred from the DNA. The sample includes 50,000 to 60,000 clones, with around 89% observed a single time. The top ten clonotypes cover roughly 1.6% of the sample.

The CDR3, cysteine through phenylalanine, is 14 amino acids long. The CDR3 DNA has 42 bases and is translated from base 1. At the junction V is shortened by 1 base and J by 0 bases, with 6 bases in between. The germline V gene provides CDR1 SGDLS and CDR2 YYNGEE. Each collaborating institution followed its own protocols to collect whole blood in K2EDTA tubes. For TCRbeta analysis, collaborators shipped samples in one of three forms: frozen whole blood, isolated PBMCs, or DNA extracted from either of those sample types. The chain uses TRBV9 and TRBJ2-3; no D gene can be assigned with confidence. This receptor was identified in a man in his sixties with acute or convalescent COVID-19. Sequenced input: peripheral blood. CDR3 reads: CASSVRFSTDTQYF. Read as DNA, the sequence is TGTGCCAGCAGCGTACGTTTTAGCACAGATACGCAGTATTTT. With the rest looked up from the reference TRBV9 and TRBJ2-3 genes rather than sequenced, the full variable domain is DSGVTQTPKHLITATGQRVTLRCSPRSGDLSVYWYQQSLDQGLQFLIQYYNGEERAKGNILERFSAQQFPDLHSELNLSSLELGDSALYFCASSVRFSTDTQYFGPGTRLTVL.